Listed here are 24 T cell receptor beta chains from one sample, sequenced in a study of T cells in Graves' hyperthyroidism and ophthalmopathy. Authors of the study amplified TCR beta CDR3 regions from RNA transcripts. First-round RT-PCR with HTBI primers amplified the TCR CDR3 region. TCRdb fed the multiplex PCR reads into MiXCR, producing one record per CDR3 protein. The sample lists about 700,000 distinct CDR3 sequences; 11% to 15% were seen once. Sequencing was performed on blood. The receptors originated from a woman aged 18 to 35 with Graves' hyperthyroidism.

This chain joins TRBV5-5 and TRBJ1-4, with 9 positions matching TRBD1. The germline CDR1 and CDR2 sequences are SGHKS and YYEKEE (reference sequence). After removal of 5 bases from V and 2 bases from J, the junction contained 4 bases not matched to a gene. The CDR3 runs 15 residues. CDR3 nucleotides: TGTGCCAGCAGGAGGACAGGGGTCACTAATGAAAAACTGTTTTTT. Amino acids: CASRRTGVTNEKLFF. The variable domain in full, completed from reference TRBV5-5 and TRBJ1-4, reads DAGVTQSPTHLIKTRGQQVTLRCSPISGHKSVSWYQQVLGQGPQFIFQYYEKEERGRGNFPDRFSARQFPNYSSELNVNALLLGDSALYLCASRRTGVTNEKLFFGSGTQLSVL.

The chain recombines TRBV4-1 with TRBJ1-4; D uncertain. Germline CDR1 reads MGHRA; CDR2 reads YSYEKL. Trimming removed 3 bases from V and 0 bases from J, with 8 bases in between. This CDR3 region has 15 residues. The CDR3 spells CASSQKAATNEKLFF. The CDR3 DNA sequence: TGCGCCAGCAGCCAGAAGGCTGCAACTAATGAAAAACTGTTTTTT.

As regards this clonotype: A single base separates this from a much larger clone, so it may be a read error. The chain joins TRBV7-2 to TRBJ2-3, with 8 bases aligning to TRBD2. Per the germline V gene, CDR1 is SGHTA and CDR2 is FQGNSA. CDR3 length: 14 amino acids. Losses at the gene ends were 8 bases for V and 10 bases for J; bases not matched to a gene: 14. In nucleotides, the CDR3 is TGTGCCAGCGGCCACACGGCGGGGGGCGTCCCGCAGTATTTT. Protein product: CASGHTAGGVPQYF. Drawing the rest from reference TRBV7-2 and TRBJ2-3, the complete variable domain is GAGVSQSPSNKVTEKGKDVELRCDPISGHTALYWYRQSLGQGLEFLIYFQGNSAPDKSGLPSDRFSAERTGGSVSTLTIQRTQQEDSAVYLCASGHTAGGVPQYFGPGTRLTVL.

This clonotype was seen a few times. The chain carries TRBV4-3 and TRBJ2-3; D is unclear. In germline, CDR1 is LGHNA, CDR2 YSLEER. V was trimmed by 0 bases and J by 2 bases, leaving 3 bases between them. The CDR3 consists of 13 residues. CDR3: CASSQDHTDTQYF. In nucleotides, the CDR3 is TGCGCCAGCAGCCAAGACCACACAGATACGCAGTATTTT.

CDR3 amino acids: CASSFASGSLYNEQFF. CDR3 nucleotides: TGTGCCAGCAGTTTCGCTAGCGGGAGCCTTTACAATGAGCAGTTCTTC. The chain carries TRBV12-3 or TRBV12-4 and TRBJ2-1, with 10 bases fitting TRBD2. This CDR3 is 16 amino acids long. V gave up 3 bases and J gave up 4 bases; unmatched junction bases: 6.

This clonotype has at least ten counts. This chain's CDR3 is CASSLDRGDGNQPQHF. DNA of the CDR3: TGTGCCAGCAGCTTGGACAGGGGAGACGGCAATCAGCCCCAGCATTTT. The genes are TRBV5-6 and TRBJ1-5; 7 bases map to TRBD1. The CDR3 has 16 amino acids. Looked up from germline, CDR1 is SGHDT and CDR2 is YYEEEE. V lost 0 bases and J lost 2; bases outside the gene matches: 5.

This chain links TRBV28 with TRBJ1-1, with TRBD1 identical over 10 bases. CDR3 length: 16 residues. V gave up 5 bases and J gave up 1 base; unmatched junction bases: 7. The germline V gene encodes CDR1 MDHEN and CDR2 SYDVKM. CDR3 coding DNA: TGTGCCAGCAGTGTCCCGGGACAGGGGCCGAACACTGAAGCTTTCTTT. Its translation is CASSVPGQGPNTEAFF.

At least ten counts were recorded for this clonotype. This chain uses TRBV18 with TRBJ1-1; D remains unclear. Germline V gene sequence: CDR1 KGHSH, CDR2 LQKENI. The CDR3 covers 16 residues. Trimming removed 1 base from V and 3 bases from J, with 15 bases in between. This CDR3 is CASSPQEASSYTEAFF. Written as DNA, the CDR3 is TGTGCCAGCTCACCACAAGAGGCAAGCAGTTACACTGAAGCTTTCTTT.

V is TRBV25-1 and J is TRBJ2-3; 9 bases match TRBD1. The germline V gene has CDR1 MGHDK and CDR2 SYGVNS. V was clipped by 5 bases and J by 4 bases; unmatched bases: 7. The length of the CDR3 is 15 residues. The CDR3 DNA reads TGTGCCAGCAGTCCTACAGGGGGCGTCCCAGATACGCAGTATTTT. Translated, it gives CASSPTGGVPDTQYF.

This clonotype has a count of ten or more. DNA of the CDR3: TGTGCCAGCAGCCCTAGTAATGGAGAGACCCAGTACTTC. Translated, it gives CASSPSNGETQYF. The chain couples TRBV11-2 to TRBJ2-5; the D is unclear. The length of the CDR3 is 13 residues. V was cut by 5 bases and J by 4 bases, with 11 bases left in between. CDR1 is SGHAT and CDR2 is FQNNGV in the germline V gene.

V usage is TRBV13 and J usage is TRBJ2-2; no clear D gene. Germline assignment: CDR1 PRHDT and CDR2 FYEKMQ (reference sequence). The CDR3 consists of 15 residues. Trimming took 1 base from V and 6 from J, leaving 12 bases between them. The CDR3 loop is CASSLALLGAGELFF. As DNA, the CDR3 is TGTGCCAGCAGCTTAGCCCTTCTTGGGGCCGGGGAGCTGTTTTTT.

J is TRBJ2-3 and V is TRBV7-9; D ambiguous. The CDR3 length is 13 residues. The V gene lost 5 bases and the J gene lost 2 bases, with 8 bases spanning the gap. Germline V gene sequence: CDR1 SEHNR, CDR2 FQNEAQ (reference sequence). CDR3 in DNA: TGTGCCAGCAGCCCACGGTACACAGATACGCAGTATTTT. The encoded protein is CASSPRYTDTQYF.

This chain connects TRBV3-1 to TRBJ2-7, with 9 nucleotides matching TRBD2. The CDR3 loop spans 17 amino acids. Germline trimming cut 3 bases from V and 3 bases from J; bases unmatched to any gene: 12. Germline CDR1 and CDR2: LGHDT and YNNKEL (reference sequence). CDR3 sequence reads: CASSHLAGSEWGYEQYF. CDR3 DNA sequence: TGTGCCAGCAGCCACCTAGCGGGGTCTGAGTGGGGCTACGAGCAGTACTTC.

This clonotype was counted ten times or more. J is TRBJ2-3 and V is TRBV6-2 or TRBV6-3; D ambiguous. Germline CDR1 reads MNHEY; CDR2 reads SVGEGT. V was clipped by 2 bases and J by 2 bases, with 8 bases between them. This CDR3 has 14 amino acids. The CDR3 here is CASSYHYSTDTQYF. CDR3 nucleotide sequence: TGTGCCAGCAGTTACCACTACTCCACAGATACGCAGTATTTT.

This clonotype was recorded at least ten times. The chain is built from TRBV7-2 and TRBJ2-2; D is unresolved. There are 14 residues in the CDR3. Germline V gives CDR1 SGHTA, CDR2 FQGNSA. V dropped 1 base and J dropped 3 bases, with 6 bases sitting between them. The CDR3 region is CASSLVPHTGELFF. CDR3 bases: TGTGCCAGCAGCTTAGTCCCGCACACCGGGGAGCTGTTTTTT.

V usage is TRBV30 and J usage is TRBJ2-1; 8 positions agree with TRBD2. The CDR3 runs 16 residues. Germline-derived CDR1 and CDR2 are GTSNPN and SVGIG (reference sequence). J was trimmed by 9 bases and V by 3 bases; bases with no gene match: 16. In DNA, the CDR3 is TGTGCCTGGAGGGGGACTAGACTAGTGAAGGGGGGTGAGCAGTTCTTC. It encodes CAWRGTRLVKGGEQFF.

The chain recombines TRBV29-1 with TRBJ1-5; 7 positions match TRBD1. The V segment lost 7 bases and the J segment 0 bases; nucleotides outside the gene matches: 27. Germline V CDR1 and CDR2: SQVTM, ANQGSEA. This CDR3 contains 21 residues. The CDR3, as DNA: TGCAGCGCCCTCACAGGGGTCCCCCTGCATTTTACCTCTTATAGCAATCAGCCCCAGCATTTT. Amino acid sequence: CSALTGVPLHFTSYSNQPQHF. Based on the CDR3 plus reference TRBV29-1 and TRBJ1-5, the full variable domain is SAVISQKPSRDICQRGTSLTIQCQVDSQVTMMFWYRQQPGQSLTLIATANQGSEATYESGFVIDKFPISRPNLTFSTLTVSNMSPEDSSIYLCSALTGVPLHFTSYSNQPQHFGDGTRLSIL.

This clonotype was counted many times. The chain carries TRBV27 and TRBJ2-2, with 7 nucleotides matching TRBD1. Trimming took 1 base from V and 1 from J; bases not matched to a gene: 15. The CDR3 runs 20 residues. Looked up from germline, CDR1 is MNHEY and CDR2 is SMNVEV (reference sequence). CDR3 amino acids: CASSLFVWSRGQRNTGELFF. DNA for the CDR3: TGTGCCAGCAGTTTATTTGTGTGGTCTCGGGGACAGAGGAACACCGGGGAGCTGTTTTTT.

This clonotype was seen at least ten times. The chain carries TRBV2 and TRBJ1-1; possible D gene TRBD1, 5 bases. CDR1 SNHLY and CDR2 FYNNEI come from the germline V gene. V lost 7 bases and J 1 base, leaving 7 bases between the germline ends. The CDR3 consists of 12 residues. In DNA, the CDR3 is TGTGCCAGCATACAGGCGAACACTGAAGCTTTCTTT. Its translation is CASIQANTEAFF.

This clonotype came up many times. The chain carries TRBV2 and TRBJ2-7, with 8 bases fitting TRBD2. CDR1 SNHLY and CDR2 FYNNEI come from the germline V gene. The CDR3 runs 15 residues. After removal of 7 bases from V and 0 bases from J, the junction contained 8 bases not matched to a gene. CDR3 DNA: TGTGCCAGCAAAGTGGGCGGGAGGTCCTCCTACGAGCAGTACTTC. It translates to CASKVGGRSSYEQYF.

This chain connects TRBV30 to TRBJ1-1; tentatively, D is TRBD1 (5 bases). The germline gives CDR1 GTSNPN, CDR2 SVGIG (reference sequence). V gave up 0 bases and J gave up 10 bases, with 9 bases separating them. The CDR3 is 11 amino acids. The CDR3 DNA is TGTGCCTGGAGTGTACGGGGGGGAGCTTTCTTT. Translating gives CAWSVRGGAFF.

Many counts were recorded for this clonotype. The chain is built from TRBV28 and TRBJ2-7, with D hard to call. V dropped 3 bases and J dropped 3 bases, with 12 bases sitting between them. The CDR3 runs 14 residues. Germline V lookup: CDR1 MDHEN, CDR2 SYDVKM. As DNA, the CDR3 is TGTGCCAGCAGTTTCCTCGTCGGCGTCTACGAGCAGTACTTC. This gives the protein CASSFLVGVYEQYF. The full variable domain, with the rest looked up from reference TRBV28 and TRBJ2-7, is DVKVTQSSRYLVKRTGEKVFLECVQDMDHENMFWYRQDPGLGLRLIYFSYDVKMKEKGDIPEGYSVSREKKERFSLILESASTNQTSMYLCASSFLVGVYEQYFGPGTRLTVT.

This clonotype has ten or more counts. This sequence joins TRBV24-1 and TRBJ1-2, with 9 bases fitting TRBD1. CDR1 and CDR2 from the germline V gene are KGHDR and SFDVKD. CDR3 length: 15 amino acids. Losses at the gene ends were 6 bases for V and 2 bases for J; bases not matched to a gene: 6. CDR3 DNA: TGTGCCACCAGTAAAAGCGGACAGGGGAACTATGGCTACACCTTC. It encodes CATSKSGQGNYGYTF.

This clonotype was counted only a few times. The genes are TRBV29-1 and TRBJ2-7, with 7 bases aligning to TRBD1. This CDR3 comprises 13 residues. The germline V gene encodes CDR1 SQVTM and CDR2 ANQGSEA. Unmatched junction bases numbered 10, after V lost 5 bases and J lost 6 bases. The CDR3, as DNA: TGCAGCGTTCCGGACAGGCGTCAGGGCGAGCAGTACTTC. Its translation is CSVPDRRQGEQYF.